Here is one T cell receptor (beta chain) with its context. The antigen remains unidentified. Other nucleotide sequences in the sample specify the same CDR3. The table came from immunoSEQ multiplex PCR; TCRdb's copy has only in-frame clones and leaves some out. Among about 110,000 clones listed, about nine tenths were seen once. The data stem from a study of cytomegalovirus exposure and HLA in healthy donors. Findings of the study overall: Diagnosis of cytomegalovirus status made by the classifier reportedly showed high specificity and sensitivity. A list of about 180 TCR beta chains associated with cytomegalovirus was given.

The sample comprised PBMCs. The clonotype comes from a young woman in good health and CMV-seronegative.

The CDR3 reads CASRTGGSGANVLTF. For the CDR3, the DNA is TGTGCCAGCCGGACAGGGGGTTCTGGGGCCAACGTCCTGACTTTC. The rearrangement uses TRBV6-1 and TRBJ2-6, with TRBD1 matching 10 bases. V lost 8 bases to trimming and J lost 1 base; unmatched junction nucleotides: 2. The germline V gene has CDR1 MNHNS and CDR2 SASEGT. The CDR3 is made up of 15 amino acids.